A selection of T cell receptor beta chains follows, all from one sample in a study of blood T cells in healthy people across ages. TCRdb analysed the 5' RACE reads with MiXCR anew, one entry per CDR3 protein. The profile covers 1.5 million to 2 million distinct CDR3 sequences, with about 35% appearing a single time and around 11% taken by the ten largest. Sequencing was done on a sample of blood. These receptor sequences come from a woman under 40 in good health. Each CDR3 is given without its conserved first and last residue. Fields, in order: J gene, V gene, CDR3 protein.

TRBJ2-1,TRBV10-3,AISDEGDPYNEQF
TRBJ2-1,TRBV4-2,ASSQEAGLDDEQF
TRBJ1-1,TRBV29-1,SVEDRDTEAF
TRBJ2-7,TRBV6-6,ASSLSLAGDSYEQY
TRBJ2-3,TRBV2,ASGGSLETFTGTQY
TRBJ2-3,TRBV9,ASSVSSRETDTQY
TRBJ2-5,TRBV7-9,ASSLRTSGWAETQY
TRBJ2-7,TRBV15,ATSGGGWAKHEQY
TRBJ1-2,TRBV12-3/TRBV12-4,ASSRRTGPPSGYT
TRBJ2-3,TRBV6-6,ASSRSRPNTDTQY
.,TRBV7-9,ASNSPGFEQY
TRBJ2-1,TRBV20-1,SALGLESYEQF
TRBJ1-1,TRBV20-1,SANLRGGTDAF
TRBJ2-6,TRBV27,AGTIGTSGANVLT
TRBJ2-5,TRBV13,ASSLEAPGETQY
TRBJ2-3,TRBV14,ASSPLVTDTQY
TRBJ1-4,TRBV29-1,SVLDRSHEKLF
TRBJ2-1,TRBV4-1,ASSQSTRLAEINEQF
TRBJ2-5,TRBV11-2,ASSIAGGQETQY
TRBJ2-7,TRBV20-1,SARITGATNEQY
TRBJ2-2,TRBV27,ASSLYLVGELF
TRBJ2-3,TRBV2,ASSGLDTDTQY
TRBJ2-7,TRBV9,ASSAYGTGTYEQY
TRBJ2-5,TRBV2,ASSVGKNTQY
TRBJ2-5,TRBV29-1,SVEDPMVIETQY
TRBJ2-7,TRBV7-4,ASSQERRDRRDEQY
TRBJ2-5,TRBV9,ASSVGLADYQETQY
TRBJ2-1,TRBV4-1,ASSQGGLREKNEQF
TRBJ2-3,TRBV6-1,ASSEWAGGTDTQY
TRBJ1-1,TRBV20-1,SARGGFSEAF
TRBJ2-3,TRBV6-6,ASSSVRDRGTDTRY
TRBJ2-1,TRBV20-1,SARDTGRKQF
TRBJ1-4,TRBV28,ASRKSTGKVEKLF
TRBJ1-6,TRBV29-1,SVGPRKNYNSPLH
TRBJ1-2,TRBV14,ASSQEIGRAGGYT
TRBJ2-1,TRBV20-1,SAKAGGPSNEQF
TRBJ2-2,TRBV6-6,ASSYTASTGELF
TRBJ1-4,TRBV2,ASSGGQGSEKLF
TRBJ2-5,TRBV25-1,ASSERQGLQETQY
TRBJ2-1,TRBV20-1,SVGQGHEQF
TRBJ2-3,TRBV20-1,SAPRAKSSTDTQY
TRBJ2-7,TRBV2,ASSVWGEQY
TRBJ2-5,TRBV4-2,ASSQYVAGAPPQETQY
TRBJ2-3,TRBV28,ASSDRGNSDTQY
TRBJ2-7,TRBV27,ASSPLMLATYEQY
TRBJ2-7,TRBV5-1,ASSYGGGGASSYEQY
TRBJ2-3,TRBV11-3,ASTPGGVRADTQY
TRBJ2-1,TRBV25-1,ASSDYAGGGNEQF
.,TRBV11-2,ASSSSGTGYRETQY
TRBJ2-1,TRBV6-1,ASKLGTGIEQF
TRBJ2-7,TRBV10-2,ASSESIEQY
TRBJ2-7,TRBV2,ASRPAGTPLTYEQY
TRBJ1-1,TRBV6-1,ASSEEKGLVAF
TRBJ2-5,TRBV3-1,ASSQDTGTQETQY
TRBJ1-2,TRBV28,ASYRAFNYGYT
TRBJ1-4,TRBV20-1,SAGAGTGNEKLF
TRBJ1-1,TRBV4-1,ASSQDREVVNTEAF
TRBJ2-3,TRBV4-1,ASSQVAGAVDTQY
TRBJ2-5,TRBV21-1,ASSNEDRAQETQY